This TCR beta chain was documented in a study of blood T cell repertoires in COVID-19. Looking at the study overall: The United States, Italy and Spain were the sources of the acute and convalescent COVID-19 samples.

Here immunoSEQ multiplex PCR was the method, and the copy in TCRdb shows in-frame clones only, minus some. The sample yields approximately 200,000 clones, 80% to 85% seen once. This CDR3 is 13 amino acids long. Germline CDR1 reads SGHAT; CDR2 reads FQNNGV. Trimming removed 1 base at V and 5 bases at J, with 9 bases between. The clonotype originates from a woman in her 30s who had recovered from COVID-19. This chain links TRBV11-2 with TRBJ2-7; the D gene is possibly TRBD1 (6 bases). Sequencing input: peripheral blood. CDR3 protein: CASSLGDINEQYF. CDR3 nucleotide sequence: TGTGCCAGCAGCTTAGGGGACATAAACGAGCAGTACTTC.